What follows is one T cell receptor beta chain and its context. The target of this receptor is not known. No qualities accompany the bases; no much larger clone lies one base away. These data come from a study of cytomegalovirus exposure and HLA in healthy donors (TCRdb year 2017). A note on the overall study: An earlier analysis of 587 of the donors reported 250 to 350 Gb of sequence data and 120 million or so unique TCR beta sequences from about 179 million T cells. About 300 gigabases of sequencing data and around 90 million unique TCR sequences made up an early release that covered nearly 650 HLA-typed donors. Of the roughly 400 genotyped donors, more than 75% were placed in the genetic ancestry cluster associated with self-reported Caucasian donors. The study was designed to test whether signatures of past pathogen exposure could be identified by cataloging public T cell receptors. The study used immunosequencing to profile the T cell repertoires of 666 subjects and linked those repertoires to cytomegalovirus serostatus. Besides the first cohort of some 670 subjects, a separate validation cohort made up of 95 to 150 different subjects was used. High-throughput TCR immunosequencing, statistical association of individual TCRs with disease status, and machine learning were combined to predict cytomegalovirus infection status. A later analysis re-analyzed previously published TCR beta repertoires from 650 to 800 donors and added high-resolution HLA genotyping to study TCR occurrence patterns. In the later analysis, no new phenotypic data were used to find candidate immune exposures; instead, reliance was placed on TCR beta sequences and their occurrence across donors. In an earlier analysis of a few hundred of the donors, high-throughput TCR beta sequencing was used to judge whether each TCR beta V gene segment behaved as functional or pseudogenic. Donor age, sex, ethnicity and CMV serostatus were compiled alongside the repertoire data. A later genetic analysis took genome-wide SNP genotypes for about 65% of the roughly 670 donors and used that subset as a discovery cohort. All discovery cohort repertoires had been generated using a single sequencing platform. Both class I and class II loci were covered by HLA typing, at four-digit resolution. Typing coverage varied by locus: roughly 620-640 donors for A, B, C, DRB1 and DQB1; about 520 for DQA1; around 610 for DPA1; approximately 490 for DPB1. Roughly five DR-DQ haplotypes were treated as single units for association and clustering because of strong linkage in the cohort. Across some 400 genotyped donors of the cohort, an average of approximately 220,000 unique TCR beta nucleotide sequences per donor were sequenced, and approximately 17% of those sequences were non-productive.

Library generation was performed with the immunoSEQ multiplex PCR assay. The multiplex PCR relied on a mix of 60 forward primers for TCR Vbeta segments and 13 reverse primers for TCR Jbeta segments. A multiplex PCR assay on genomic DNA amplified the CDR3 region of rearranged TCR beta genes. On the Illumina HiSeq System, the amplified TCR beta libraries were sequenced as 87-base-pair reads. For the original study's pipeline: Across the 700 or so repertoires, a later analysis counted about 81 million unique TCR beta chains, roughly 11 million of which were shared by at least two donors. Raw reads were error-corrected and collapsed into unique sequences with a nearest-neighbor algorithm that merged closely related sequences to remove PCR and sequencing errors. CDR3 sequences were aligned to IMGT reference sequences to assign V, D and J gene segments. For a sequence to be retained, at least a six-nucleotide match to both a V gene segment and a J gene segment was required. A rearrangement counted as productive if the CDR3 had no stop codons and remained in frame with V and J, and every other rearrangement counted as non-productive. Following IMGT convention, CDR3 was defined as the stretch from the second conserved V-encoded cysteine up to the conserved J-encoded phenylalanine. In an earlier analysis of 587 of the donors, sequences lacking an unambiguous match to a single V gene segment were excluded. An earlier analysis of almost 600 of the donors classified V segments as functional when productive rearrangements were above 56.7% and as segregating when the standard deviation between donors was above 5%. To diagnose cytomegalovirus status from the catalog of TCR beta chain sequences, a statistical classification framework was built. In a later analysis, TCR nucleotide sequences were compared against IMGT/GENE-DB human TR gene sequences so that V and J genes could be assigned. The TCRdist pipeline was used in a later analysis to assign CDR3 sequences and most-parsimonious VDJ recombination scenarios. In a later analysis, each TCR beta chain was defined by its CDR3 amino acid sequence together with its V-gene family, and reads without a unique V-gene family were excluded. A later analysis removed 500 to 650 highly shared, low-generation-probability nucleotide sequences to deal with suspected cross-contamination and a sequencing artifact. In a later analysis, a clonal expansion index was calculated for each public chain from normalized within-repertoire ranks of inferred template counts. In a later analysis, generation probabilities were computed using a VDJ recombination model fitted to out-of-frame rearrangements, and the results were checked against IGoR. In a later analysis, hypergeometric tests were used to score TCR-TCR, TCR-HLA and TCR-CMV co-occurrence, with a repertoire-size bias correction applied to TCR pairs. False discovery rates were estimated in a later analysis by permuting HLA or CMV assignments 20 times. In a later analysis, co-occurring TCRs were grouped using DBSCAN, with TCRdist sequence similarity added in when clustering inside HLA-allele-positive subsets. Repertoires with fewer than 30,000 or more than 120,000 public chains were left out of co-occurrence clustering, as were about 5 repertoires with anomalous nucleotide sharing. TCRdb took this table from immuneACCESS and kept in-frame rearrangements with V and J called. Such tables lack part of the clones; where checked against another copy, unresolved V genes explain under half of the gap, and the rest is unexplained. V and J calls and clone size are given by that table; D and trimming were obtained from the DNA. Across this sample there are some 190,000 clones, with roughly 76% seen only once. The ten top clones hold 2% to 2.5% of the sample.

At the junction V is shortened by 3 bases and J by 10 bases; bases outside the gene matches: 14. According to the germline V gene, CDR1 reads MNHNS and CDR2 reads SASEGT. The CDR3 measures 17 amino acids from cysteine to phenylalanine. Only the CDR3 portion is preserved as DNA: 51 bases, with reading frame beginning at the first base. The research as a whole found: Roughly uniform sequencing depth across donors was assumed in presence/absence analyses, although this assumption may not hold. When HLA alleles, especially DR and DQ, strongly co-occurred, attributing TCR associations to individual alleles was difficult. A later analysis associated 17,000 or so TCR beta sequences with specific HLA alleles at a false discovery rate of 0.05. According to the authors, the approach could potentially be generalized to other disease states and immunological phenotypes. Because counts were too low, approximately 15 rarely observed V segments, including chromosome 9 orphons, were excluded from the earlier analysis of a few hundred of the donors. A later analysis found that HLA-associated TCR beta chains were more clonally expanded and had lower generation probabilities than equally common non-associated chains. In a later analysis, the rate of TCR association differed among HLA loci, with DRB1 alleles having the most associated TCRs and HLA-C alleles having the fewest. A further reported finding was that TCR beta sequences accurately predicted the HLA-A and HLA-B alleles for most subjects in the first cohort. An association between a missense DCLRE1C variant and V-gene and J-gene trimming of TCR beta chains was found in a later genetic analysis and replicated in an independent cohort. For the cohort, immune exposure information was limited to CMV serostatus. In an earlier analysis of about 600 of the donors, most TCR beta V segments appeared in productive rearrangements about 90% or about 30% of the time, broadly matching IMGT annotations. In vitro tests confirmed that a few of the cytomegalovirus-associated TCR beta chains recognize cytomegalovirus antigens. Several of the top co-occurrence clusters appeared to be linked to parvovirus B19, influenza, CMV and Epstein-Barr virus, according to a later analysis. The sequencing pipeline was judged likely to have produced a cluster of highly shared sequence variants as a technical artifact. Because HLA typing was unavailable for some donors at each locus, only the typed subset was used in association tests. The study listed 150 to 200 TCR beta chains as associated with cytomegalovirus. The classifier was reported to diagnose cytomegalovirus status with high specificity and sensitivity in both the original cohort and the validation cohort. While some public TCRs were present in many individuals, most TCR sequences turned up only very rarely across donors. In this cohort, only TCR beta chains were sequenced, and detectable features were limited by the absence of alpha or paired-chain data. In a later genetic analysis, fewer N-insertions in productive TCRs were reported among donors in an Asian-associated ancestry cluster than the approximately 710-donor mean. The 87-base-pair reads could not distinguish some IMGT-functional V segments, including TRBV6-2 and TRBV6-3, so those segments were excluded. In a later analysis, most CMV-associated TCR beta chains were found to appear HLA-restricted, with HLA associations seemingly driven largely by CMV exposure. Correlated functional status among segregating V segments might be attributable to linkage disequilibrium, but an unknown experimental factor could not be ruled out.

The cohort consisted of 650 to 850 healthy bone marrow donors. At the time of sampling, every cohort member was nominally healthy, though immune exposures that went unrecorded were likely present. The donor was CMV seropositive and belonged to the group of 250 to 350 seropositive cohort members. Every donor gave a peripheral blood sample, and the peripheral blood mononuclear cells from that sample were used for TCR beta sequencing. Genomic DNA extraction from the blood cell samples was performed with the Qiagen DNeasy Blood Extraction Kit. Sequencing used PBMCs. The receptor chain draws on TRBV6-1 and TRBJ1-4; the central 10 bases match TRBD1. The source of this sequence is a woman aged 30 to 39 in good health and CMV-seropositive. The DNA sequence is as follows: TGTGCCAGCAGTGACGGGACAGGGGTACTAATGAGGGGAAAACTGTTTTTT. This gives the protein CASSDGTGVLMRGKLFF.